A single sample is the source of the 14 T cell receptor beta chains below, sequenced in a study of T-cell memory formation after mild COVID-19. In TCRdb, the 5' RACE reads were re-called with MiXCR into one record per CDR3 protein. The profile covers under 300,000 distinct CDR3 sequences, with about 16% appearing a single time and 3.5% taken by the ten largest. Sequencing was performed on PBMCs or a T cell subset sorted from them (not recorded which). Receptors originate from a man aged 18-30 years who had mild COVID-19 (a few samples of this study predate the infection). Cell type and time point are not known.

The rearrangement uses TRBV5-1 and TRBJ1-6, with D possibly being TRBD1 (6 bases). Trimming took 0 bases from V and 7 from J, leaving 8 bases between them. The CDR3 length is 14 residues. In germline, CDR1 is SGHRS, CDR2 YFSETQ. The CDR3 spells CASSLEGDNSPLHF. In DNA form, the CDR3 reads TGCGCCAGCAGCTTGGAGGGGGACAATTCACCCCTCCACTTT.

The chain carries TRBV20-1 and TRBJ1-5; D perhaps matches TRBD1 (5 bases). The CDR3 runs 13 residues. Germline loops: CDR1 DFQATT, CDR2 SNEGSKA (reference sequence). The V end lost 1 base, the J end lost 6 bases, and 10 bases lay between the germline ends. The CDR3 protein is CSARGFQGQPQHF. Here the CDR3 DNA reads TGCAGTGCTAGAGGGTTCCAGGGTCAGCCCCAGCATTTT.

The chain uses TRBV18 and TRBJ1-1; D not certain. The germline CDR1 and CDR2 sequences are KGHSH and LQKENI. The CDR3 is 14 amino acids. V lost 6 bases and J lost 5, with 16 bases in between. DNA for the CDR3: TGTGCCAGCTCTCCGCGGGAGGGAGGGACTGAAGCTTTCTTT. Translation: CASSPREGGTEAFF.

This chain connects TRBV20-1 to TRBJ2-3, with 8 bases fitting TRBD2. Unmatched junction bases numbered 2, after V lost 1 base and J lost 5 bases. CDR3 length: 13 residues. Germline V gene data show CDR1 as DFQATT and CDR2 as SNEGSKA (reference sequence). The CDR3 loop is CSARAGGRDTQYF. The DNA of the CDR3 is TGCAGTGCTAGAGCGGGGGGGAGAGATACGCAGTATTTT.

The genes are TRBV7-2 and TRBJ2-3, with 8 bases aligning to TRBD2. The CDR3 has 15 amino acids. CDR1 is SGHTA, CDR2 FQGNSA, per germline. V dropped 5 bases and J dropped 4; count of bases not matched to a gene: 8. As DNA, the CDR3 is TGTGCCAGCAGCCTTAATAGCGGGGCCTCAGATACGCAGTATTTT. It codes for CASSLNSGASDTQYF.

This chain uses TRBV2 with TRBJ2-2; D might be TRBD2 (5 bases). Per germline, CDR1 SNHLY and CDR2 FYNNEI. V shed 6 bases and J shed 8 bases, with 10 bases lying between them. The CDR3 contains 12 residues. DNA for the CDR3: TGTGCCAGCAGAGACGGGGAAGGGGAGCTGTTTTTT. Amino acid sequence: CASRDGEGELFF.

The chain couples TRBV3-1 to TRBJ2-2, with D maybe TRBD2 (5 bases). The germline CDR1 and CDR2 sequences are LGHDT and YNNKEL (reference sequence). CDR3 length: 16 amino acids. Trimming took off 4 bases at V and 0 bases at J, with 12 bases between the two ends. The CDR3 reads CASSPAGSANTGELFF. CDR3 in DNA: TGTGCCAGCAGCCCCGCAGGTAGCGCGAACACCGGGGAGCTGTTTTTT.

The sample holds a few counts of this clonotype. CDR3 loop: CASSNASGANEQFF. DNA for the CDR3: TGTGCCAGCAGCAACGCTAGCGGTGCCAATGAGCAGTTCTTC. This chain links TRBV7-2 with TRBJ2-1, with 7 bases matching TRBD2. Germline CDR1 and CDR2: SGHTA and FQGNSA. V lost 5 bases and J lost 6; bases outside the gene matches: 7. The CDR3 is 14 amino acids.

This clonotype was seen a handful of times. The V call is TRBV5-1, the J call TRBJ2-7; D ambiguous. The V end lost 7 bases, the J end lost 0 bases, and 11 bases lay between the germline ends. The CDR3 covers 13 residues. The germline V gene encodes CDR1 SGHRS and CDR2 YFSETQ. CDR3 protein: CASGDGSSYEQYF. The CDR3 DNA follows: TGCGCCAGCGGAGACGGCAGCTCCTACGAGCAGTACTTC.

This clonotype was detected a few times. The chain is built from TRBV6-5 and TRBJ1-1; 7 nucleotides agree with TRBD1. The CDR3 loop spans 15 amino acids. Germline-derived CDR1 and CDR2 are MNHEY and SVGAGI. Trimming removed 6 bases from V and 5 bases from J; junction bases left unmatched: 12. The CDR3 spells CASRDSTGRRTEAFF. The CDR3 DNA is TGTGCCAGCAGGGATTCGACAGGGAGGAGGACTGAAGCTTTCTTT.

This clonotype came up a few times. The chain recombines TRBV10-3 with TRBJ2-7; D unresolved. The CDR3 consists of 16 residues. The V end was cut by 0 bases, the J end by 1 base, with 13 bases between. Germline assignment: CDR1 ENHRY and CDR2 SYGVKD. The DNA for the CDR3 is TGTGCCATCAGTGAGTCGGGGTTCGGGCGATCCTACGAGCAGTACTTC. Protein sequence: CAISESGFGRSYEQYF.

The sample holds a few counts of this clonotype. The rearrangement links TRBV4-1 to TRBJ2-7; weak D call: TRBD2 (5 bases). The CDR3 length is 15 residues. CDR1 is MGHRA, CDR2 YSYEKL, per germline. Between the trimmed V and J ends, which lost 4 bases and 2 bases, there was a span of 15 bases. The CDR3 DNA reads TGCGCCAGCAGCCTCGGAGGTTTCGGAGCCTACGAGCAGTACTTC. Translation gives CASSLGGFGAYEQYF.

This rearrangement joins TRBV20-1 to TRBJ2-2; no clear D gene. This CDR3 comprises 13 residues. V was shortened by 5 bases and J by 0 bases, with 7 bases between the two germline ends. Germline-derived CDR1 and CDR2 are DFQATT and SNEGSKA (reference sequence). The CDR3 nucleotides are TGCAGTGCTCCTCAGCCGAACACCGGGGAGCTGTTTTTT. Translating gives CSAPQPNTGELFF.

This clonotype showed up just a few times. V is TRBV7-9 and J is TRBJ2-7; D is undetermined. The CDR3 sequence is 14 residues long. Germline V gene data show CDR1 as SEHNR and CDR2 as FQNEAQ (reference sequence). The V end was cut by 1 base, the J end by 2 bases, with 9 bases between. CDR3 protein: CASSLDLLTYEQYF. The CDR3, as DNA: TGTGCCAGCAGCTTAGATCTGTTGACCTACGAGCAGTACTTC.